The rows below give T cell receptor beta chains drawn from one sample of a study of blood T cells in healthy people across ages. One entry per CDR3 protein, called by TCRdb with MiXCR from the 5' RACE reads. The repertoire includes fewer than 650,000 distinct CDR3 sequences, around a quarter of them detected once, and 3% to 4% sits in the top ten. This sample was shared with a second study, whose subject was T cells of mothers and their children.

Sequencing was carried out using blood. The receptors come from a boy between 2 and 10 years old in good health. The CDR3 runs from the conserved cysteine through the conserved F or W. Fields, in order: CDR3 protein, CDR3 DNA, clone size, D gene, J gene, CDR3 length, V gene. The D gene is left open where the match is weak. Size values are once, few and many counts, or a class for expanded clones, and some rows have none.

cdr3_aa: CASSLGQGADYGYTF
cdr3_nt: TGTGCCAGCAGTTTAGGCCAGGGGGCGGACTATGGCTACACCTTC
clone_size: few
d_call: TRBD1
j_call: TRBJ1-2
cdr3_length: 15
v_call: TRBV27

cdr3_aa: CASGLSSNEQFF
cdr3_nt: TGTGCCAGCGGCCTATCCTCGAATGAGCAGTTCTTC
clone_size: few
d_call: .
j_call: TRBJ2-1
cdr3_length: 12
v_call: TRBV12-3/TRBV12-4

cdr3_aa: CASSQVLRAKNIQYF
cdr3_nt: TGTGCCAGCAGCCAAGTTCTGCGGGCCAAAAACATTCAGTACTTC
clone_size: .
d_call: .
j_call: TRBJ2-4
cdr3_length: 15
v_call: TRBV3-1

cdr3_aa: CASSTTGLWGGRVTDTQYF
cdr3_nt: TGTGCCAGCAGTACAACAGGGTTGTGGGGCGGGAGGGTCACAGATACGCAGTATTTT
clone_size: .
d_call: TRBD2
j_call: TRBJ2-3
cdr3_length: 19
v_call: TRBV27

cdr3_aa: CASCIMGQANEKLFF
cdr3_nt: TGTGCCAGCTGTATAATGGGACAGGCTAATGAAAAACTGTTTTTT
clone_size: .
d_call: TRBD1
j_call: TRBJ1-4
cdr3_length: 15
v_call: TRBV7-2

cdr3_aa: CASSDRDRLTGELFF
cdr3_nt: TGTGCCAGCAGTGACCGCGACAGGCTCACCGGGGAGCTGTTTTTT
clone_size: .
d_call: .
j_call: TRBJ2-2
cdr3_length: 15
v_call: TRBV25-1

cdr3_aa: CASSWTGEVSF
cdr3_nt: TGTGCCAGCAGCTGGACAGGGGAAGTTTCCTTC
clone_size: few
d_call: TRBD1
j_call: TRBJ1-2
cdr3_length: 11
v_call: TRBV5-6

cdr3_aa: CASSNRRYTGELFF
cdr3_nt: TGTGCCAGCAGCAACAGGAGATACACCGGGGAGCTGTTTTTT
clone_size: .
d_call: .
j_call: TRBJ2-2
cdr3_length: 14
v_call: TRBV13

cdr3_aa: CASSPTSGRASRADTQYF
cdr3_nt: TGTGCCAGCAGTCCAACTAGCGGGAGGGCCTCGCGGGCAGATACGCAGTATTTT
clone_size: .
d_call: TRBD2
j_call: TRBJ2-3
cdr3_length: 18
v_call: TRBV14

cdr3_aa: CASSASGTEQFF
cdr3_nt: TGTGCCAGCAGTGCCTCCGGGACAGAGCAGTTCTTC
clone_size: few
d_call: .
j_call: TRBJ2-1
cdr3_length: 12
v_call: TRBV9

cdr3_aa: CASSVGQGDYGYTF
cdr3_nt: TGTGCCAGCAGCGTAGGACAGGGCGACTATGGCTACACCTTC
clone_size: .
d_call: TRBD1
j_call: TRBJ1-2
cdr3_length: 14
v_call: TRBV9

cdr3_aa: CASSKGGSSYEQYF
cdr3_nt: TGTGCCAGCAGTAAGGGGGGGAGCTCCTACGAGCAGTACTTC
clone_size: .
d_call: .
j_call: TRBJ2-7
cdr3_length: 14
v_call: TRBV6-4

cdr3_aa: CASQGGGITEAFF
cdr3_nt: TGTGCCTCCCAGGGGGGAGGGATCACTGAAGCTTTCTTT
clone_size: .
d_call: TRBD1
j_call: TRBJ1-1
cdr3_length: 13
v_call: TRBV6-5

cdr3_aa: CSAGLAGNNEQFF
cdr3_nt: TGCAGCGCCGGACTAGCGGGAAACAATGAGCAGTTCTTC
clone_size: few
d_call: TRBD2
j_call: TRBJ2-1
cdr3_length: 13
v_call: TRBV29-1

cdr3_aa: CASSVDPFTDTQYF
cdr3_nt: TGTGCCAGCAGCGTGGACCCGTTCACAGATACGCAGTATTTT
clone_size: .
d_call: .
j_call: TRBJ2-3
cdr3_length: 14
v_call: TRBV9

cdr3_aa: CASSLLGGVNYGYTF
cdr3_nt: TGTGCCAGCAGTTTGTTGGGGGGCGTTAACTATGGCTACACCTTC
clone_size: .
d_call: .
j_call: TRBJ1-2
cdr3_length: 15
v_call: TRBV28

cdr3_aa: CAIRESDKANYGYTF
cdr3_nt: TGTGCCATCAGGGAATCGGACAAGGCTAACTATGGCTACACCTTC
clone_size: few
d_call: .
j_call: TRBJ1-2
cdr3_length: 15
v_call: TRBV10-3

cdr3_aa: CSARDQGQFNEKLFF
cdr3_nt: TGCAGTGCTAGAGACCAGGGACAGTTTAATGAAAAACTGTTTTTT
clone_size: .
d_call: TRBD1
j_call: TRBJ1-4
cdr3_length: 15
v_call: TRBV20-1

cdr3_aa: CSAPFGGQETQYF
cdr3_nt: TGCAGTGCCCCTTTTGGGGGACAAGAGACCCAGTACTTC
clone_size: .
d_call: .
j_call: TRBJ2-5
cdr3_length: 13
v_call: TRBV20-1

cdr3_aa: CSAGQVGYSNQPQHF
cdr3_nt: TGCAGTGCTGGACAGGTGGGGTATAGCAATCAGCCCCAGCATTTT
clone_size: few
d_call: TRBD1
j_call: TRBJ1-5
cdr3_length: 15
v_call: TRBV20-1

cdr3_aa: CAIRSAGGEETQYF
cdr3_nt: TGTGCCATCAGGTCCGCGGGAGGGGAAGAGACCCAGTACTTC
clone_size: .
d_call: TRBD2
j_call: TRBJ2-5
cdr3_length: 14
v_call: TRBV10-3

cdr3_aa: CSVARQGIEQYF
cdr3_nt: TGCAGCGTTGCTCGACAGGGAATCGAGCAGTACTTC
clone_size: few
d_call: TRBD1
j_call: TRBJ2-7
cdr3_length: 12
v_call: TRBV29-1

cdr3_aa: CASHGGMDEKLFF
cdr3_nt: TGTGCCTCACATGGGGGAATGGATGAAAAACTGTTTTTT
clone_size: once
d_call: .
j_call: TRBJ1-4
cdr3_length: 13
v_call: TRBV6-6

cdr3_aa: CASSSRDRGQGTQYF
cdr3_nt: TGTGCCAGCAGCTCCAGGGACAGGGGGCAAGGGACCCAGTACTTC
clone_size: .
d_call: TRBD1
j_call: TRBJ2-5
cdr3_length: 15
v_call: TRBV7-2

cdr3_aa: CASSYSTGEGEKLFF
cdr3_nt: TGTGCCAGCAGTTACTCCACAGGGGAAGGTGAAAAACTGTTTTTT
clone_size: few
d_call: TRBD1
j_call: TRBJ1-4
cdr3_length: 15
v_call: TRBV6-5

cdr3_aa: CTGRGSSTEAFF
cdr3_nt: TGCACCGGAAGGGGGTCGAGCACTGAAGCTTTCTTT
clone_size: .
d_call: .
j_call: TRBJ1-1
cdr3_length: 12
v_call: TRBV29-1

cdr3_aa: CSLSVGSIQYF
cdr3_nt: TGCAGCCTCAGCGTGGGCTCGATTCAGTACTTC
clone_size: .
d_call: .
j_call: TRBJ2-4
cdr3_length: 11
v_call: TRBV29-1

cdr3_aa: CSARGVAGQTYEQYF
cdr3_nt: TGCAGTGCTAGAGGAGTGGCAGGGCAAACCTACGAGCAGTACTTC
clone_size: few
d_call: .
j_call: TRBJ2-7
cdr3_length: 15
v_call: TRBV20-1

cdr3_aa: CASSLAGWVQETQYF
cdr3_nt: TGCGCCAGCAGCTTAGCGGGTTGGGTCCAAGAGACCCAGTACTTC
clone_size: few
d_call: .
j_call: TRBJ2-5
cdr3_length: 15
v_call: TRBV5-1

cdr3_aa: CASSLLEGIGELFF
cdr3_nt: TGTGCCAGCAGCTTACTGGAGGGAATCGGGGAACTGTTTTTT
clone_size: few
d_call: .
j_call: TRBJ1-4
cdr3_length: 14
v_call: TRBV7-2

cdr3_aa: CASSLTNSYNEQFF
cdr3_nt: TGCGCCAGCAGCTTAACTAACTCCTACAATGAGCAGTTCTTC
clone_size: few
d_call: .
j_call: TRBJ2-1
cdr3_length: 14
v_call: TRBV5-1

cdr3_aa: CASSLRVSSGGTYEQYF
cdr3_nt: TGTGCCAGCAGCTTGAGGGTCTCTTCGGGCGGCACCTACGAGCAGTACTTC
clone_size: .
d_call: .
j_call: TRBJ2-7
cdr3_length: 17
v_call: TRBV7-9

cdr3_aa: CSARDRRGSYEQYF
cdr3_nt: TGCAGTGCTAGAGATCGCAGGGGATCCTACGAGCAGTACTTC
clone_size: .
d_call: .
j_call: TRBJ2-7
cdr3_length: 14
v_call: TRBV20-1

cdr3_aa: CSALTDGNEQFF
cdr3_nt: TGCAGCGCGCTCACGGACGGTAATGAGCAGTTCTTC
clone_size: .
d_call: .
j_call: TRBJ2-1
cdr3_length: 12
v_call: TRBV29-1

cdr3_aa: CAIRGTGGTDTQYF
cdr3_nt: TGTGCCATCAGGGGGACAGGGGGTACAGATACGCAGTATTTT
clone_size: .
d_call: TRBD1
j_call: TRBJ2-3
cdr3_length: 14
v_call: TRBV10-3

cdr3_aa: CASSEGTAGRGYTF
cdr3_nt: TGCGCCAGCAGCGAAGGGACGGCGGGGAGAGGCTACACCTTC
clone_size: .
d_call: .
j_call: TRBJ1-2
cdr3_length: 14
v_call: TRBV10-2

cdr3_aa: CASSPQPGQGSGANVLTF
cdr3_nt: TGTGCCAGCAGCCCTCAACCAGGACAGGGGTCTGGGGCCAACGTCCTGACTTTC
clone_size: once
d_call: TRBD1
j_call: TRBJ2-6
cdr3_length: 18
v_call: TRBV7-9

cdr3_aa: CSARDQGTVQETQYF
cdr3_nt: TGCAGTGCTAGAGATCAAGGTACTGTTCAAGAGACCCAGTACTTC
clone_size: .
d_call: .
j_call: TRBJ2-5
cdr3_length: 15
v_call: TRBV20-1

cdr3_aa: CASSRTGVEQFF
cdr3_nt: TGTGCCAGTTCCCGAACAGGGGTTGAGCAGTTCTTC
clone_size: .
d_call: TRBD1
j_call: TRBJ2-1
cdr3_length: 12
v_call: TRBV6-5

cdr3_aa: CASLAGTYEQYF
cdr3_nt: TGTGCCAGCTTAGCGGGGACCTACGAGCAGTACTTC
clone_size: few
d_call: TRBD2
j_call: TRBJ2-7
cdr3_length: 12
v_call: TRBV28

cdr3_aa: CASRPGTGMGEQYF
cdr3_nt: TGTGCCAGCAGACCCGGGACAGGGATGGGCGAGCAGTACTTC
clone_size: few
d_call: TRBD1
j_call: TRBJ2-7
cdr3_length: 14
v_call: TRBV12-3/TRBV12-4

cdr3_aa: CATSKGQGRGTDTQYF
cdr3_nt: TGTGCCACCAGCAAAGGACAGGGTAGGGGCACAGATACGCAGTATTTT
clone_size: .
d_call: TRBD1
j_call: TRBJ2-3
cdr3_length: 16
v_call: TRBV15

cdr3_aa: CSARTSRGGTTDTQYF
cdr3_nt: TGCAGTGCTAGAACGTCTCGCGGGGGGACGACAGATACGCAGTATTTT
clone_size: .
d_call: TRBD2
j_call: TRBJ2-3
cdr3_length: 16
v_call: TRBV20-1

cdr3_aa: CASSLITVNEQFF
cdr3_nt: TGTGCCAGCAGCTTGATAACGGTGAATGAGCAGTTCTTC
clone_size: few
d_call: .
j_call: TRBJ2-1
cdr3_length: 13
v_call: TRBV5-5

cdr3_aa: CASSFRLILQETQYF
cdr3_nt: TGTGCCAGCAGCTTCAGACTGATTCTCCAAGAGACCCAGTACTTC
clone_size: .
d_call: .
j_call: TRBJ2-5
cdr3_length: 15
v_call: TRBV7-8

cdr3_aa: CASSQVTTGELFF
cdr3_nt: TGTGCCAGCAGCCAAGTAACCACCGGGGAGCTGTTTTTT
clone_size: .
d_call: .
j_call: TRBJ2-2
cdr3_length: 13
v_call: TRBV3-1

cdr3_aa: CASSHRGYGYTF
cdr3_nt: TGTGCCAGCAGCCACAGAGGATATGGCTACACCTTC
clone_size: .
d_call: .
j_call: TRBJ1-2
cdr3_length: 12
v_call: TRBV3-1

cdr3_aa: CSVEDQGGVWTEAFF
cdr3_nt: TGCAGCGTTGAAGATCAGGGGGGGGTTTGGACTGAAGCTTTCTTT
clone_size: .
d_call: TRBD1
j_call: TRBJ1-1
cdr3_length: 15
v_call: TRBV29-1

cdr3_aa: CASSQDRDHNEQFF
cdr3_nt: TGTGCCAGCAGCCAAGACAGGGACCACAATGAGCAGTTCTTC
clone_size: .
d_call: TRBD1
j_call: TRBJ2-1
cdr3_length: 14
v_call: TRBV7-8

cdr3_aa: CASSEDTEQFF
cdr3_nt: TGTGCCAGCAGCGAGGACACTGAGCAGTTCTTC
clone_size: many
d_call: .
j_call: TRBJ2-1
cdr3_length: 11
v_call: TRBV9

cdr3_aa: CASSPGGQQFF
cdr3_nt: TGTGCCAGCAGCCCCGGGGGCCAGCAGTTCTTC
clone_size: .
d_call: .
j_call: TRBJ2-1
cdr3_length: 11
v_call: TRBV7-2

cdr3_aa: CASSSNPQGPFISGANILTF
cdr3_nt: TGTGCCAGCAGTTCCAATCCACAGGGGCCTTTCATCTCTGGGGCCAACATCCTGACTTTC
clone_size: few
d_call: TRBD1
j_call: TRBJ2-6
cdr3_length: 20
v_call: TRBV6-5

cdr3_aa: CASSHRWTGLAGDNEQFF
cdr3_nt: TGCGCCAGCAGCCACCGATGGACCGGACTAGCGGGGGACAATGAGCAGTTCTTC
clone_size: .
d_call: TRBD2
j_call: TRBJ2-1
cdr3_length: 18
v_call: TRBV4-1